What follows describes a single TCR beta chain. PCR used 60 Vbeta primers and 13 Jbeta primers. Generated by immunoSEQ multiplex PCR, the TCRdb table keeps only in-frame clones and is missing some. The repertoire holds about 170,000 clones, just under 85% seen once, with 4.5% to 5.5% in the top ten. These data are taken from a study of cytomegalovirus exposure and HLA in healthy donors. From germline, CDR1 is MNHNS and CDR2 SASEGT. V was cut by 8 bases and J by 7 bases, with 12 bases left in between. The CDR3 consists of 13 residues. This clonotype originated in a girl aged 5 to 17 in good health and CMV-seropositive. The genes are TRBV6-1 and TRBJ1-6; D unclear. The sequencing input was PBMCs. CDR3 sequence (DNA): TGTGCCAGCTTGAACAGAATGAATTCACCCCTCCACTTT. Translating it yields CASLNRMNSPLHF.